The clone carrying this T cell receptor (beta chain) has at least ten counts. The antigen is unknown. The authors made TCR cDNA by 5'RACE template switching, adding a universal primer site and UMIs. MiXCR, applied by TCRdb to the 5' RACE reads, yields one record per CDR3 protein. This table holds approximately 300,000 distinct CDR3 sequences, around a tenth found once. Per the germline V gene, CDR1 is SGHTA and CDR2 is FQGTGA. The V end lost 5 bases, the J end lost 4 bases, and 14 bases lay between the germline ends. The CDR3 has 14 amino acids. The data derive from a study of T cells after yellow fever vaccination. Study observations and caveats: Post-booster reappearance was seen for most primary-vaccination clones (roughly 96% CD4, 88% CD8). Though weaker, the secondary response peaked faster, on day 5 versus 15.

The receptor's source is a man in his late teens or twenties who received the YFV17D yellow fever vaccine. The gene calls are TRBV7-3 and TRBJ1-1; weak D call: TRBD1 (5 bases). The starting material was CD4+ T cells sorted from PBMCs, obtained 45 days after the yellow fever booster vaccination. CDR3 sequence (DNA): TGTGCCAGCAGCCCAACCGTCGACAGCACTGAAGCTTTCTTT. As protein: CASSPTVDSTEAFF.